The rows below give T cell receptor beta chains drawn from one sample of a study of metastatic and nonmetastatic thyroid tumors. TCRdb re-analyzed the PCR reads through MiXCR. The sample has under 20,000 clones, approximately 15% seen once. Input material: blood. Receptors originate from a male donor with papillary thyroid cancer or a benign thyroid nodule (not recorded which). Some clones in this sample may be carry-over from other donors' samples. Each CDR3 is given without its conserved first and last residue. The order of the fields is D gene, V gene, clone size, CDR3 protein. The D gene is left open where the match is weak. For some rows the clone size is stated as once, few or many, or as a class when expanded; others skip it.

D gene: -
V gene: TRBV6-2/TRBV6-3
clone size: -
CDR3 protein: ASSYLYSNRPQH

D gene: -
V gene: TRBV30
clone size: few
CDR3 protein: AWTAGNTGELF

D gene: -
V gene: TRBV6-1
clone size: -
CDR3 protein: ASSSAPARGYT

D gene: -
V gene: TRBV4-2
clone size: medium-sized
CDR3 protein: ASSQDQGNTYEQY

D gene: -
V gene: TRBV4-1
clone size: medium-sized
CDR3 protein: ASSPGALGDQPQH

D gene: -
V gene: TRBV19
clone size: -
CDR3 protein: ASRNEGDRNTIY

D gene: TRBD2
V gene: TRBV12-3/TRBV12-4
clone size: medium-sized
CDR3 protein: ASSERDWSYEQY

D gene: -
V gene: TRBV5-6
clone size: many
CDR3 protein: ASSFWHRPNTEAF

D gene: -
V gene: TRBV10-3
clone size: many
CDR3 protein: AISESPTSTDTQY

D gene: -
V gene: TRBV7-2
clone size: many
CDR3 protein: ASGTGLNYGYT

D gene: -
V gene: TRBV2
clone size: many
CDR3 protein: ASSAALEQF

D gene: TRBD1
V gene: TRBV29-1
clone size: many
CDR3 protein: SVRLDRASYEQY

D gene: TRBD2
V gene: TRBV6-1
clone size: many
CDR3 protein: ASREAGAYYEQY

D gene: -
V gene: TRBV4-3
clone size: -
CDR3 protein: ASSLNTDTQY

D gene: -
V gene: TRBV7-6
clone size: many
CDR3 protein: ASSPRQDSPLH

D gene: TRBD1
V gene: TRBV27
clone size: many
CDR3 protein: ASSSDRGQHNEQF

D gene: -
V gene: TRBV4-1
clone size: few
CDR3 protein: ASSQVFSMLGLGGYEQY

D gene: -
V gene: TRBV30
clone size: -
CDR3 protein: AWSGAGGYT

D gene: -
V gene: TRBV11-2
clone size: few
CDR3 protein: ASSLVFSFEETQY

D gene: -
V gene: TRBV4-2
clone size: -
CDR3 protein: ASSQDRGNEQY

D gene: -
V gene: TRBV30
clone size: many
CDR3 protein: AWSVPSRDEQF

D gene: TRBD2
V gene: TRBV3-1
clone size: many
CDR3 protein: ASSFRTSGNKDNEQF

D gene: -
V gene: TRBV20-1
clone size: many
CDR3 protein: SARPDRLNTEAF

D gene: TRBD1
V gene: TRBV30
clone size: few
CDR3 protein: AWSVAGTAYEQY

D gene: -
V gene: TRBV20-1
clone size: many
CDR3 protein: SARDSGGGAPGGPQH

D gene: TRBD1
V gene: TRBV2
clone size: many
CDR3 protein: ASSSDRAYNEQF

D gene: TRBD2
V gene: TRBV20-1
clone size: medium-sized
CDR3 protein: SAKGTSGDSGANVLT

D gene: -
V gene: TRBV28
clone size: many
CDR3 protein: ASNRQDASTPFPF

D gene: TRBD2
V gene: TRBV6-9
clone size: many
CDR3 protein: ASSYNDGTSGTPSTDTQY

D gene: -
V gene: TRBV6-4
clone size: medium-sized
CDR3 protein: ASSDSGGSTDTQY

D gene: TRBD2
V gene: TRBV27
clone size: many
CDR3 protein: ASSLISYSGTSSYNEQF

D gene: TRBD2
V gene: TRBV7-9
clone size: many
CDR3 protein: ASSSLSGSNEQF

D gene: -
V gene: TRBV6-6
clone size: medium-sized
CDR3 protein: ASSYSGPSYEQY

D gene: TRBD2
V gene: TRBV6-1
clone size: many
CDR3 protein: ASSASGWIHNEQF

D gene: -
V gene: TRBV11-1
clone size: many
CDR3 protein: ASSLYTGQLNTEAF

D gene: -
V gene: TRBV5-6
clone size: many
CDR3 protein: ASGIGGTYEQY

D gene: -
V gene: TRBV19
clone size: few
CDR3 protein: PDSGRFSPLH

D gene: TRBD1
V gene: TRBV19
clone size: many
CDR3 protein: ASSMGQRTNYGYT

D gene: -
V gene: TRBV12-3/TRBV12-4
clone size: -
CDR3 protein: ASTSLLGSSMYVYT

D gene: -
V gene: TRBV5-1
clone size: -
CDR3 protein: ASSFGGAATGELF

D gene: TRBD1
V gene: TRBV27
clone size: many
CDR3 protein: ASRFGQGAREQY